This TCR beta chain originates from a study of T cell responses to AZD1222 COVID-19 vaccine. Findings and caveats of the study: Unmutated variant regions are reportedly targeted by nearly half of spike-specific TCRs. Spike regions recognized by vaccine-associated CD4 TCRs spanned the protein, led by 160-218 and 743-854. Only a handful of AZD1222 recipients were seropositive at baseline.

Clones were sequenced by immunoSEQ multiplex PCR, and TCRdb holds only the in-frame ones, with some missing. The table lists some 150,000 clones, more than 90% of them singletons. The study pooled second doses at about 4 or about 12 weeks. This clone has a single count. Its antigen remains unidentified. Source: peripheral blood, taken 28 days after the second AZD1222 dose. The sequence derives from an adult who received the AZD1222 COVID-19 vaccine.

The CDR3 loop reads CASSPPGDDRAGTEAFF. The DNA of the CDR3 is TGTGCCAGCAGCCCCCCCGGGGACGACAGGGCTGGAACTGAAGCTTTCTTT. The rearrangement joins TRBV7-9 to TRBJ1-1; TRBD1 aligns across 7 bases. Germline trimming cut 5 bases from V and 5 bases from J; bases unmatched to any gene: 17. In germline, CDR1 is SEHNR, CDR2 FQNEAQ (reference sequence). The CDR3 spans 17 residues.